This T cell receptor (beta chain) emerged from a study of OX40 agonist ivuxolimab in advanced cancers. Overall study results and limits: Researchers did not establish what antigens the expanded peripheral T cells target.

As to this clone: What it binds is not known.

Germline trimming cut 2 bases from V and 7 bases from J; bases unmatched to any gene: 8. The CDR3 runs to 16 residues. Germline assignment: CDR1 MNHNS and CDR2 SASEGT. Sequencing used immunoSEQ multiplex PCR; TCRdb keeps in-frame clones, though not all of them. Here the sample spans about 50,000 clones, over 70% being singletons. The material sequenced was CD4+ or CD8+ T cells sorted from blood, taken in a trial of the OX40 agonist ivuxolimab. This sequence originates from an adult with an advanced solid tumor such as melanoma, head and neck, liver or kidney cancer. The chain couples TRBV6-1 to TRBJ2-4; 10 bases align to TRBD2. CDR3 sequence (DNA): TGTGCCAGCAGTGAATTAGCGGGGGGCAGAGGGAACATTCAGTACTTC. It encodes CASSELAGGRGNIQYF.